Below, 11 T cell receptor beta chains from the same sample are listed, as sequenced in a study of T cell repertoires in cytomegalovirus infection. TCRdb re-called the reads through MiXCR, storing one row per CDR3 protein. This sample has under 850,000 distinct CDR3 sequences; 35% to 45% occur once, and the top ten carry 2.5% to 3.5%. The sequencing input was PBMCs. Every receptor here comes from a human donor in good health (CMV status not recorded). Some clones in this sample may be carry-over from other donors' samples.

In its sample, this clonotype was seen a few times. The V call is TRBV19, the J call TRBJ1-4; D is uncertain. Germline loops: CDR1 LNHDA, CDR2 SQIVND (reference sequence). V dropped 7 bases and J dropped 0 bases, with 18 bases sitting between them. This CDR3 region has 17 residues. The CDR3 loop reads CASTPDGLQATNEKLFF. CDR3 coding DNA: TGTGCCAGTACCCCGGACGGCCTCCAAGCAACTAATGAAAAACTGTTTTTT. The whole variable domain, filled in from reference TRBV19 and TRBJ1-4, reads DGGITQSPKYLFRKEGQNVTLSCEQNLNHDAMYWYRQDPGQGLRLIYYSQIVNDFQKGDIAEGYSVSREKKESFPLTVTSAQKNPTAFYLCASTPDGLQATNEKLFFGSGTQLSVL.

The CDR3 nucleotides read TGTGCCAGCAGTCCGGCAGGGGTTGCCAAAAACATTCAGTACTTC. It is translated as CASSPAGVAKNIQYF. The genes are TRBV6-1 and TRBJ2-4; D might be TRBD1 (6 bases). The CDR3 covers 15 residues. V lost 5 bases to trimming and J lost 1 base, with 12 bases between them. Per the germline V gene, CDR1 is MNHNS and CDR2 is SASEGT.

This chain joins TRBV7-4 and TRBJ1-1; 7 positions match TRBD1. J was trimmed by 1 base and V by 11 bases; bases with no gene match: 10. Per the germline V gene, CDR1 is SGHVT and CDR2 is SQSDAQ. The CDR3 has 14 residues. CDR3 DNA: TGTGCCGTCGGAGGGACAGCGAAGAACACTGAAGCTTTCTTT. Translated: CAVGGTAKNTEAFF.

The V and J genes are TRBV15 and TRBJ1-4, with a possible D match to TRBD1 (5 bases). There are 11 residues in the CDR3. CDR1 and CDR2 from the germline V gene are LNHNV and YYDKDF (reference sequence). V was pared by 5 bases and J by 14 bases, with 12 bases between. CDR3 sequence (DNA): TGTGCCACCAGCGAGACACGGGGGCTGTTTTTT. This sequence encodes CATSETRGLFF.

The CDR3 here is CASSPVRGQGQPQHF. The CDR3 DNA reads TGTGCCAGCAGTCCCGTTCGAGGACAGGGGCAGCCCCAGCATTTT. The chain uses TRBV28 and TRBJ1-5; 9 bases map to TRBD1. V trimming: 5 bases; J trimming: 7 bases; junction bases outside the gene matches: 9. The CDR3 contains 15 residues. Germline CDR1 is MDHEN and CDR2 is SYDVKM.

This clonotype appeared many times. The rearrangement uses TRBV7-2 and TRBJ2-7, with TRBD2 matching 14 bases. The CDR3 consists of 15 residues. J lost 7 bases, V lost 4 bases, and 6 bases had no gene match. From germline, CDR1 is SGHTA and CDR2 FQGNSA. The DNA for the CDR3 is TGTGCCAGCAGCTCGACTAGCGGGGGGGCGAGAGAGCAGTACTTC. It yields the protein CASSSTSGGAREQYF.

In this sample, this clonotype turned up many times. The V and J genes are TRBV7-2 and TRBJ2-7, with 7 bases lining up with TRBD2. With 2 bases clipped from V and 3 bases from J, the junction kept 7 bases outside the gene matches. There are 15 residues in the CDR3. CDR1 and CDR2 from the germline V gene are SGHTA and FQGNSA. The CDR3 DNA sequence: TGTGCCAGCAGCTTAAAGAGCGGGGCCTACTACGAGCAGTACTTC. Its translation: CASSLKSGAYYEQYF.

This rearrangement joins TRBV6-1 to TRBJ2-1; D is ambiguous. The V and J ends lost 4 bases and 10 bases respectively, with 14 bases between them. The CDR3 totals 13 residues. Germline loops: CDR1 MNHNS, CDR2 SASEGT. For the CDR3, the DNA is TGTGCCAGCAGTGGAGCCTTTTGGGTGGAGCAGTTCTTC. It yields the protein CASSGAFWVEQFF.

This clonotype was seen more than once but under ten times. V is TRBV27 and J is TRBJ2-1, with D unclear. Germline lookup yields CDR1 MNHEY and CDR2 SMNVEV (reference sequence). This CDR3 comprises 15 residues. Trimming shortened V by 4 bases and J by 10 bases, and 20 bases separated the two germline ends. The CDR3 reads CASSSVTYGVREQFF. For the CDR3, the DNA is TGTGCCAGCAGTTCCGTTACCTATGGGGTGCGGGAGCAGTTCTTC.

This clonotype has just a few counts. DNA for the CDR3: TGTGCCAGCAGCGTCCAAGTCCCCACTGAAGCTTTCTTT. Translated, it gives CASSVQVPTEAFF. The chain recombines TRBV2 with TRBJ1-1; D remains ambiguous. The CDR3 sequence is 13 residues long. CDR1 is SNHLY and CDR2 is FYNNEI in the germline V gene. Trimming removed 6 bases at V and 4 bases at J, with 12 bases between.

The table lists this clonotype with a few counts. In DNA form, the CDR3 reads TGTGCCAGCAGGGCCCCCGGGACGGGCACCAATTCACCCCTCCACTTT. It encodes CASRAPGTGTNSPLHF. The V call is TRBV2, the J call TRBJ1-6; possibly TRBD1 for D (5 bases). Germline CDR1 reads SNHLY; CDR2 reads FYNNEI. The CDR3 has 16 amino acids. V lost 6 bases to trimming and J lost 7 bases, with 19 bases between them.